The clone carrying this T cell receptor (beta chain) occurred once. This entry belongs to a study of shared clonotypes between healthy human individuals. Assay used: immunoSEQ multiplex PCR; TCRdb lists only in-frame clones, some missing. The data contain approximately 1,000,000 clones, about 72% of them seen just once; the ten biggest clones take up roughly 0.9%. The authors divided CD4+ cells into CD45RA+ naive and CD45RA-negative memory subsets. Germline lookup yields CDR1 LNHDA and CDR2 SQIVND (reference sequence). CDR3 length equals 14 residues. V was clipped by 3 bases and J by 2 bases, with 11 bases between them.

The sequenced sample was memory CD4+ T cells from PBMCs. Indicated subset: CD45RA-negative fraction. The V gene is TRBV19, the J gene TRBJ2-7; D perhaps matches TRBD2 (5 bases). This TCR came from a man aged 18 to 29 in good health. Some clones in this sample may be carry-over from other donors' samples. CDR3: CASSITGGPYEQYF. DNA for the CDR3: TGTGCCAGTAGTATTACCGGAGGTCCCTACGAGCAGTACTTC.